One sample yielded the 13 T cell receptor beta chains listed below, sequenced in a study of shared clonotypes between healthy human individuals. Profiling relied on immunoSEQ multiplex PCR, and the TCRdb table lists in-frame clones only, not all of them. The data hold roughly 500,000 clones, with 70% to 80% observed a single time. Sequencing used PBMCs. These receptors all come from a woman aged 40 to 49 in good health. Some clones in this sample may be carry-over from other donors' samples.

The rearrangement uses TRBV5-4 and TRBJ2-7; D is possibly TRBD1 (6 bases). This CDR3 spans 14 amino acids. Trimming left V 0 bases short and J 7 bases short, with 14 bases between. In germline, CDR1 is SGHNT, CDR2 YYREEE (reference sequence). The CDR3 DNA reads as TGTGCCAGCAGCTTGGATCTAGCCACAGGGGAGCAGTACTTC. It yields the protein CASSLDLATGEQYF.

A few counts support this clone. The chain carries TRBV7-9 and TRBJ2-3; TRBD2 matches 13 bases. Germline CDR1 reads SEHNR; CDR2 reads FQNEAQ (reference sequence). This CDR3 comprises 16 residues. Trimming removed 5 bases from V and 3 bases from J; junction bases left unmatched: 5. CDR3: CASSPRGLAGTDTQYF. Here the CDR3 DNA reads TGTGCCAGCAGCCCCCGGGGACTAGCGGGAACAGATACGCAGTATTTT. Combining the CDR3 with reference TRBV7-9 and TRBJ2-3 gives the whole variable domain DTGVSQNPRHKITKRGQNVTFRCDPISEHNRLYWYRQTLGQGPEFLTYFQNEAQLEKSRLLSDRFSAERPKGSFSTLEIQRTEQGDSAMYLCASSPRGLAGTDTQYFGPGTRLTVL.

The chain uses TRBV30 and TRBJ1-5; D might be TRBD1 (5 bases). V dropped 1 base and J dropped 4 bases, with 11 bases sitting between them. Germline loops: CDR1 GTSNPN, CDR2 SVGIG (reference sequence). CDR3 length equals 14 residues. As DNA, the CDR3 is TGTGCCTGGAGTGGAGGGGCCCTTAATCAGCCCCAGCATTTT. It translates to CAWSGGALNQPQHF.

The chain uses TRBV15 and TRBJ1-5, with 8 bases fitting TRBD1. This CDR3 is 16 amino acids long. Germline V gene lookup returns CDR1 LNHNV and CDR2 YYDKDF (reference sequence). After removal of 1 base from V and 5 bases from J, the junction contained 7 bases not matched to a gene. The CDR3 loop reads CATSRAGGARHQPQHF. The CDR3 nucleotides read TGTGCCACCAGCAGAGCAGGGGGCGCACGGCATCAGCCCCAGCATTTT.

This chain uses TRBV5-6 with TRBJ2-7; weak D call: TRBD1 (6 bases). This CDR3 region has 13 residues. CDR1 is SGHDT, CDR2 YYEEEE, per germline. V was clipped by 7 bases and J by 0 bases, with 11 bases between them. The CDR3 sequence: CASRAGASYEQYF. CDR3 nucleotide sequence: TGTGCCAGCCGAGCAGGGGCCTCCTACGAGCAGTACTTC. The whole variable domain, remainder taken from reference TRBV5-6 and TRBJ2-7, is DAGVTQSPTHLIKTRGQQVTLRCSPKSGHDTVSWYQQALGQGPQFIFQYYEEEERQRGNFPDRFSGHQFPNYSSELNVNALLLGDSALYLCASRAGASYEQYFGPGTRLTVT.

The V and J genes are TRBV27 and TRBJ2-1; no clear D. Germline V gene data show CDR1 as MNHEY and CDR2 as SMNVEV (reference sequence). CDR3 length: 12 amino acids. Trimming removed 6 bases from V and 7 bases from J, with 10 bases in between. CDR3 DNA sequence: TGTGCCAGCAGCCCGAACGGGAATGAGCAGTTCTTC. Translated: CASSPNGNEQFF.

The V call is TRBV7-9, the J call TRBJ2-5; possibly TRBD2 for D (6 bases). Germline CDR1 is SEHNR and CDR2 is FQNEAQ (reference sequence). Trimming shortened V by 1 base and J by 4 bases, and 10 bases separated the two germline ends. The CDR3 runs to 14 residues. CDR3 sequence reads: CASSLDSGVETQYF. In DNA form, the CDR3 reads TGTGCCAGCAGCTTAGATTCGGGAGTAGAGACCCAGTACTTC.

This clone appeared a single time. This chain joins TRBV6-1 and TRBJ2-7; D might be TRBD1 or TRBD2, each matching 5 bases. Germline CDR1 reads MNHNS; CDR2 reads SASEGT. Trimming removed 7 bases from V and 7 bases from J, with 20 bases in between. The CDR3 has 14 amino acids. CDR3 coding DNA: TGTGCCAGCACCGGCCGGGACGTCGTCTTGGAGCAGTACTTC. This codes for CASTGRDVVLEQYF.

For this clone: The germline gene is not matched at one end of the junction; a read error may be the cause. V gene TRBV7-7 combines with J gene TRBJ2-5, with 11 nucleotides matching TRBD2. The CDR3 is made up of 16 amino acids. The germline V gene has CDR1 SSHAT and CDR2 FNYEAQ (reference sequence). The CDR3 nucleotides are TGTGCTAGCAGCTTAGGATTAGCGGGAGGGGAAGAGACCCAGTACTTC. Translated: CASSLGLAGGEETQYF.

The CDR3 DNA follows: TGTGCCAGCAGTGAGGTAGTAGCGGCCAATGAGCAGTTCTTC. Translation gives CASSEVVAANEQFF. The chain is built from TRBV2 and TRBJ2-1; possibly TRBD2 for D (6 bases). CDR1 is SNHLY, CDR2 FYNNEI, per germline. Trimming took off 3 bases at V and 6 bases at J, with 12 bases between the two ends. This CDR3 has 14 amino acids.

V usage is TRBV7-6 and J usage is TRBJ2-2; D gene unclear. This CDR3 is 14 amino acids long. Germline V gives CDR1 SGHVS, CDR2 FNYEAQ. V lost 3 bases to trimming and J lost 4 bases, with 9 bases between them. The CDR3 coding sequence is TGTGCCAGCAGCTTGAGACACGTCACCGGGGAGCTGTTTTTT. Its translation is CASSLRHVTGELFF. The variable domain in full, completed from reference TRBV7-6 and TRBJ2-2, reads GAGVSQSPRYKVTKRGQDVALRCDPISGHVSLYWYRQALGQGPEFLTYFNYEAQQDKSGLPNDRFSAERPEGSISTLTIQRTEQRDSAMYRCASSLRHVTGELFFGEGSRLTVL.

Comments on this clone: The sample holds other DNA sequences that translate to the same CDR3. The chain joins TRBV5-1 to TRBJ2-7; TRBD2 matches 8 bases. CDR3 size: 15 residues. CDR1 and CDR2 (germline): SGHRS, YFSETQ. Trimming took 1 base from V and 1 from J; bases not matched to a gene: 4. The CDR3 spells CASSLPTSGSYEQYF. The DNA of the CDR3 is TGCGCCAGCAGCTTGCCCACTAGCGGTTCCTACGAGCAGTACTTC. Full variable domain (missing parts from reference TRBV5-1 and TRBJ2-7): KAGVTQTPRYLIKTRGQQVTLSCSPISGHRSVSWYQQTPGQGLQFLFEYFSETQRNKGNFPGRFSGRQFSNSRSEMNVSTLELGDSALYLCASSLPTSGSYEQYFGPGTRLTVT.

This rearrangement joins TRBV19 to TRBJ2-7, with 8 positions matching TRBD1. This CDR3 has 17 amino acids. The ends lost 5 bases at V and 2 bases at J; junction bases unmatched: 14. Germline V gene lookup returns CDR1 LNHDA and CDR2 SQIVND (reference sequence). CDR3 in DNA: TGTGCCAGTAGTGTGAGACAGGGGAACCCCAACCCCTACGAGCAGTACTTC. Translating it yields CASSVRQGNPNPYEQYF.